This T cell receptor (beta chain) was documented in a study of graft-versus-host responses after intestinal transplantation (dated by TCRdb to the early 2020s). Regarding the complete study: The transplants that recipients got were multivisceral, liver-intestinal, or isolated intestinal. Anti-thymocyte globulin induction was given to all recipients, followed by maintenance tacrolimus and steroids for approximately three years. Bulk TCR-beta CDR3 sequencing was used to track graft-versus-host and host-versus-graft alloreactive T cell clones in the graft, circulation and bone marrow after intestinal transplantation. To identify alloreactive clones, pre-transplant mixed lymphocyte reaction products were sequenced and compared with unstimulated pre-transplant donor and recipient T cells. The cohort enrolled approximately 24 intestinal transplant recipients, one of whom was a retransplant, and 3 patients without pretransplant specimens were excluded. A peak of at least 4% donor T cells among recipient peripheral blood mononuclear cells was the definition used for donor T cell macrochimerism. Instead of going to the commercial service, samples from a few later patients were sequenced in-house on an Illumina MiSeq and processed with MiXCR.

The sample's time point label, in plain terms: cells obtained before transplantation from donor or recipient. CD3+CD4+ and CD3+CD8+ populations were FACS-sorted from unstimulated pre-transplant donor and recipient cells taken from spleen or lymph nodes. The library was obtained by the immunoSEQ multiplex PCR assay. For most patients, genomic DNA was isolated with the Qiagen DNeasy Blood and Tissue Kit and sent frozen to Adaptive Biotechnologies for TCR sequencing. For most patients, high-throughput TCR-beta CDR3 sequencing of genomic DNA was performed by Adaptive Biotechnologies. As for the authors' bioinformatics: Adaptive's ImmunoSEQ software was the source of the TCR sequencing data for 18 patients, while a few other patients were processed with MiXCR and VDJtools. To correct CD4 versus CD8 sorting errors, sequences present in both subsets at a frequency ratio below 5:1 were removed. Because the origin of CDR3 nucleotide sequences shared between donor and recipient could not be assigned, those sequences were removed. Alloreactive clones required at least 2-fold expansion over unstimulated cells and minimum CFSE-low frequency of 0.002% (template counts) or 0.001% (read counts). Clones were considered mappable if detected in sequenced pre-transplant spleen, lymph node, or MLR CFSE-low populations of the donor or recipient. Cumulative frequency of alloreactive clones was calculated as a percentage of all sequences weighted by copy number. TCRdb obtained this table from immuneACCESS and retained in-frame rearrangements with V and J assigned. These tables miss some clones; where compared with another copy, unresolved V genes account for less than half of the shortfall, and the remainder is unexplained. The DNA was the basis for D and trimming; V, J and clone size are from that table. Counted in this sample were approximately 110,000 clones; 85% to 95% of them appeared once. The top ten clones comprise 0.95% to 1.5% of the sample.

Concerning this clone itself: What this receptor recognizes is not known. It has no much larger one-base neighbor in the sample; base qualities were not kept.

Measured from the cysteine to the phenylalanine, the CDR3 is 15 residues long. Kept here is only the CDR3 DNA, which spans 45 bases and is read in frame from base 1. V was cut back by 0 bases and J by 6 bases, leaving a gap of 13 bases between them. The germline V gene sets CDR1 to MGHRA and CDR2 to YSYEKL. Overall results and qualifications from the work: In the allografts of patients with donor T cell macrochimerism, GvH to HvG T cell clonal ratios were high. Peak levels of circulating GvH clones were associated with declines in HvG clones early after transplant. GvH clones were detected in recipient bone marrow, and some appeared earlier in ileal mucosa or blood, consistent with an intestinal mucosal origin. Conclusions were limited by the relatively low number and heterogeneity of intestinal transplant patients.

Sequencing was performed on unstimulated CD8+ T cells sorted from spleen or lymph node cells, taken before transplant. This receptor was obtained from a human donor who was the organ donor for an intestinal transplant. The chain links TRBV4-1 with TRBJ2-3; the D gene remains uncertain. The DNA sequence is TGCGCCAGCAGCCAAGAAATAATTAGCCCCGATACGCAGTATTTT. This gives the protein CASSQEIISPDTQYF.